This is a list of T cell receptor beta chains from one sample in a study of shared T cell receptors in the human thymus. The table came from immunoSEQ multiplex PCR; TCRdb's copy has only in-frame clones and leaves some out. The sample has hundreds of thousands of clones, roughly 88% seen once; the top ten hold about 0.01%. The data were also submitted as part of a second study, on human thymus T cells.

The sequenced material came from thymocytes. The receptors stem from a boy younger than two with a congenital heart defect. CDR3s include the opening cysteine and the closing phenylalanine or tryptophan. Each record gives: D gene, V gene, J gene, CDR3 protein. A D gene is named only where the DNA matches it firmly.

>-|TRBV11-3|TRBJ2-1
CASSLGTSPENYNEQFF
>-|TRBV18|TRBJ2-7
CASSPVPGYEQYF
>TRBD2|TRBV11-1|TRBJ2-1
CASSSAGDPNSYNEQFF
>-|TRBV27|TRBJ1-5
CASRAGGNQPQHF
>TRBD1|TRBV14|TRBJ2-7
CASSLETGGSYEQYF
>-|TRBV28|TRBJ2-7
CASSFRGGMTYEQYF
>-|TRBV7-2|TRBJ2-7
CASSPRIGTRSYEQYF
>-|TRBV30|TRBJ2-3
CAWSLQAYTDTQYF
>-|TRBV2|TRBJ2-3
CASRTGIGKDTQYF
>TRBD2|TRBV5-1|TRBJ2-5
CASSSLAGRPQYF
>TRBD2|TRBV2|TRBJ2-7
CASSGQGLAGEWGEQYF
>TRBD2|TRBV10-1|TRBJ2-3
CASGTSRKHTQYF
>TRBD2|TRBV7-9|TRBJ2-1
CASSLGLAGGPYNEQFF
>-|TRBV28|TRBJ1-5
CASSSPGRGGNQPQHF
>-|TRBV7-2|TRBJ1-2
CASSLLHSREGGGYTF
>-|TRBV27|TRBJ2-5
CASRVGDGSETQYF
>-|TRBV5-1|TRBJ2-7
CASSWDTHGLHEQYF
>TRBD2|TRBV6-1|TRBJ2-2
CASSEALTSGSKSSTGELFF
>TRBD1|TRBV10-2|TRBJ2-7
CASSGEGQGPGEQYF
>TRBD1|TRBV5-6|TRBJ2-3
CASSLAQGVGTDTQYF
>TRBD2|TRBV2|TRBJ2-7
CASKLAASEQYF
>TRBD2|TRBV4-1|TRBJ2-7
CASSQEFLAGEYEQYF
>TRBD2|TRBV28|TRBJ2-3
CASSFQIIAGASTDTQYF